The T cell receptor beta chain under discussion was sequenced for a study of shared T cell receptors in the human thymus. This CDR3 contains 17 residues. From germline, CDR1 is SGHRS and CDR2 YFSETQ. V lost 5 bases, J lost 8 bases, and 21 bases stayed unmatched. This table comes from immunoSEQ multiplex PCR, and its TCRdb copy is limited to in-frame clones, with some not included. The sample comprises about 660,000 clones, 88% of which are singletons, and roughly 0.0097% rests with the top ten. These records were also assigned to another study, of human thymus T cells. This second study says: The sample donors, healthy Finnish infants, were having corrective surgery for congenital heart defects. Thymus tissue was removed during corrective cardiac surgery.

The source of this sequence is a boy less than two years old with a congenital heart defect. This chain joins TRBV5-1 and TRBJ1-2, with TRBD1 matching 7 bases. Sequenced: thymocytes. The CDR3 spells CASRPDLGGAPAWGYTF. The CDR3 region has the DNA TGCGCCAGCAGACCCGACCTAGGGGGCGCCCCCGCATGGGGCTACACCTTC.